Presented here are 26 T cell receptor beta chains from one specimen sequenced in a study of pediatric ulcerative colitis (dated by TCRdb to between 2017 and 2020). Library method: the immunoSEQ multiplex PCR assay. TCRdb's version of the immuneACCESS table is confined to in-frame rearrangements and falls short of the full clone set. An unresolved V gene accounts for under half of the shortfall where checked; the remainder is of unknown origin. Here the sample has over 10,000 clones; 77% occur a single time. The ten largest make up approximately 4.9% of the sample. One to two pinch biopsies were taken from the rectum for research during colonoscopy. The sequenced sample consisted of gut tissue. These receptors came from a boy younger than 18 who was a control in a study of pediatric ulcerative colitis.

This sequence joins TRBV29-1 and TRBJ1-5, with TRBD1 identical over 7 bases. With 4 bases clipped from V and 2 bases from J, the junction kept 2 bases outside the gene matches. CDR1 SQVTM and CDR2 ANQGSEA come from the germline V gene. The CDR3 runs 13 residues. The CDR3 coding sequence is TGCAGCGTTGGGGGACAGCGCAATCAGCCCCAGCATTTT. This codes for CSVGGQRNQPQHF.

This clone was recorded a few times. The V call is TRBV6-5, the J call TRBJ1-3; D call uncertain. The germline V and J ends were trimmed by 4 bases and 1 base, with 8 bases remaining between them. This CDR3 has 14 residues. Germline V lookup: CDR1 MNHEY, CDR2 SVGAGI. The CDR3 is CASSWSISGNTIYF. The CDR3 region has the DNA TGTGCCAGCAGTTGGAGTATTTCTGGAAACACCATATATTTT.

Note on this clone: An end of the junction differs from the germline gene, which may be a read error. The chain has TRBV7-7 and TRBJ2-5; 7 positions agree with TRBD1. CDR3 length equals 15 residues. CDR1 and CDR2 (germline): SSHAT, FNYEAQ (reference sequence). In DNA form, the CDR3 reads TGTGCTAGCAGCTTAGGGGGCGTGTCCCAAGAGACCCAGTACTTC. The encoded protein is CASSLGGVSQETQYF.

The chain has TRBV5-6 and TRBJ1-2, with D tentatively TRBD1 (6 bases). Germline CDR1 reads SGHDT; CDR2 reads YYEEEE. The CDR3 extends over 14 amino acids. V lost 4 bases and J 3 bases, leaving 13 bases between the germline ends. As DNA, the CDR3 is TGTGCCAGCAGCCCCAGGACAGCTTACTATGGCTACACCTTC. It yields the protein CASSPRTAYYGYTF.

This chain uses TRBV4-2 with TRBJ2-5, with TRBD2 matching 8 bases. Germline loops: CDR1 LGHNA, CDR2 YNFKEQ. The CDR3 length is 16 residues. V shed 2 bases and J 2 bases; nucleotides not matched to a gene: 7. The CDR3 sequence: CASSQQGLGGQETQYF. Written as DNA, the CDR3 is TGTGCCAGCAGCCAACAGGGACTAGGAGGGCAAGAGACCCAGTACTTC.

The genes are TRBV29-1 and TRBJ2-2; TRBD1 agrees at 8 bases. J was trimmed by 1 base and V by 7 bases; bases with no gene match: 5. The CDR3 has 14 residues. Germline V gene lookup returns CDR1 SQVTM and CDR2 ANQGSEA. Written as DNA, the CDR3 is TGCAGCGCCATGGGACAGGTGAACACCGGGGAGCTGTTTTTT. This codes for CSAMGQVNTGELFF.

The chain links TRBV5-8 to TRBJ2-3; TRBD2 aligns across 8 bases. The CDR3 runs to 16 residues. The germline V gene has CDR1 SGHTS and CDR2 YDEGEE. The V gene end was trimmed by 5 bases and the J gene end by 3 bases; junction bases not matched to a gene: 11. CDR3 DNA: TGTGCCAGCAGTACTCGAGCGGGAGTAGTGACAGATACGCAGTATTTT. This translates into CASSTRAGVVTDTQYF.

This chain joins TRBV7-2 and TRBJ2-5, with D perhaps given as TRBD1 or TRBD2 (6 bases each). The CDR3 has 17 residues. Germline V gene data show CDR1 as SGHTA and CDR2 as FQGNSA. The V gene lost 5 bases and the J gene lost 3 bases, with 22 bases spanning the gap. Here the CDR3 DNA reads TGTGCCAGCAGCGACGCCTTGGGGGGCATCTGGGAAGAGACCCAGTACTTC. It encodes CASSDALGGIWEETQYF.

This clone was counted a single time. V is TRBV18 and J is TRBJ1-4; possibly TRBD1 for D (5 bases). The CDR3 spans 13 residues. Trimming removed 2 bases at V and 7 bases at J, with 8 bases between. Germline-derived CDR1 and CDR2 are KGHSH and LQKENI. CDR3 sequence reads: CASSPGAGEKLFF. In nucleotides, the CDR3 is TGTGCCAGCTCACCAGGGGCGGGTGAAAAACTGTTTTTT.

The rearrangement links TRBV6-1 to TRBJ2-1; 8 bases are a match to TRBD2. The CDR3 totals 13 residues. After removal of 8 bases from V and 6 bases from J, the junction contained 6 bases not matched to a gene. From germline, CDR1 is MNHNS and CDR2 SASEGT. The CDR3 reads CASWREEGNEQFF. The CDR3, as DNA: TGTGCCAGCTGGCGGGAGGAGGGCAATGAGCAGTTCTTC.

This clone showed up just once. This rearrangement joins TRBV7-3 to TRBJ1-4; 7 nucleotides match TRBD1. J was trimmed by 5 bases and V by 5 bases; bases with no gene match: 8. Germline lookup yields CDR1 SGHTA and CDR2 FQGTGA. This CDR3 has 15 amino acids. As DNA, the CDR3 is TGTGCCAGCAGCCCCTCAGGGGGGTTGAATGAAAAACTGTTTTTT. This codes for CASSPSGGLNEKLFF.

The chain carries TRBV11-2 and TRBJ1-4; D remains ambiguous. The length of the CDR3 is 15 residues. V gave up 5 bases and J gave up 0 bases, with 10 bases separating them. Germline CDR1 SGHAT, CDR2 FQNNGV. The CDR3 nucleotides read TGTGCCAGCAGCAGTAACAGTGCAACTAATGAAAAACTGTTTTTT. The encoded protein is CASSSNSATNEKLFF.

This clone has more than one count but fewer than ten. The V and J genes are TRBV2 and TRBJ2-1, with 7 bases aligning to TRBD2. The ends lost 2 bases at V and 7 bases at J; junction bases unmatched: 5. Germline assignment: CDR1 SNHLY and CDR2 FYNNEI. There are 14 residues in the CDR3. CDR3 nucleotides: TGTGCCAGCAGTGAATGGGGAGGGCGGAATGAGCAGTTCTTC. Amino acid sequence: CASSEWGGRNEQFF.

This chain joins TRBV27 and TRBJ2-1, with TRBD2 matching 10 bases. The CDR3 length is 13 residues. Trimming removed 10 bases from V and 12 bases from J; junction bases left unmatched: 12. Germline lookup yields CDR1 MNHEY and CDR2 SMNVEV (reference sequence). CDR3 DNA sequence: TGTGCCACCAATCTAGCGGGAGAAGGAGGGCAGTTCTTC. Residues: CATNLAGEGGQFF.

The rearrangement joins TRBV14 to TRBJ1-2; D is unresolved. The CDR3 extends over 13 amino acids. Germline values: CDR1 SGHDN, CDR2 FVKESK. V was shortened by 3 bases and J by 4 bases, with 9 bases between the two germline ends. CDR3 DNA sequence: TGTGCCAGCAGCCAGGGAGGGCCCTATGGCTACACCTTC. This encodes CASSQGGPYGYTF.

This chain joins TRBV6-1 and TRBJ1-5; D might be TRBD1 (5 bases). Per the germline V gene, CDR1 is MNHNS and CDR2 is SASEGT. This CDR3 is 12 amino acids long. V dropped 3 bases and J dropped 7 bases, with 7 bases sitting between them. The CDR3 loop reads CASSDGAQPQHF. Here the CDR3 DNA reads TGTGCCAGCAGTGACGGGGCCCAGCCCCAGCATTTT.

This clone was observed a single time. V and J are TRBV21-1 and TRBJ2-7; the D segment call TRBD1 is taken from the table without a DNA check. TRBV21-1 is shown as a pseudogene. This CDR3 spans 13 amino acids. The CDR3, as DNA: TGTGCCAGCAGCAAAGGACAAACCTACGAGCAGTACGTC. As protein: CASSKGQTYEQYV.

The chain employs TRBV11-2 and TRBJ1-2, with a tentative D call TRBD1 (5 bases). The CDR3 runs 16 residues. Germline V gene lookup returns CDR1 SGHAT and CDR2 FQNNGV. Between the trimmed V and J ends, which lost 1 base and 6 bases, there was a span of 18 bases. In DNA, the CDR3 is TGTGCCAGCAGCTTAGTCATTTGGGCTAAAGGGGATGGCTACACCTTC. Its protein is CASSLVIWAKGDGYTF.

The chain recombines TRBV19 with TRBJ2-3; perhaps TRBD2 as D (5 bases). The germline V and J ends were trimmed by 6 bases and 2 bases, with 15 bases remaining between them. CDR3 size: 15 residues. CDR1 is LNHDA and CDR2 is SQIVND in the germline V gene (reference sequence). The CDR3 DNA follows: TGTGCCAGTAGAGAGGAGGCTACTCTCACAGATACGCAGTATTTT. Its translation: CASREEATLTDTQYF.

The V call is TRBV28, the J call TRBJ2-3, with 8 bases matching TRBD1. From germline, CDR1 is MDHEN and CDR2 SYDVKM. The CDR3 covers 18 residues. V was pared by 4 bases and J by 0 bases, with 12 bases of the junction left unmatched. The CDR3 region is CASSSLDRVLSSTDTQYF. Written as DNA, the CDR3 is TGTGCCAGCAGTTCCTTGGACAGGGTTTTGTCTAGCACAGATACGCAGTATTTT.

This clone was observed a handful of times. This chain uses TRBV6-1 with TRBJ2-2, with 8 bases that match TRBD1. V lost 1 base, J lost 4 bases, and 5 bases stayed unmatched. The CDR3 length is 16 residues. Germline V gene lookup returns CDR1 MNHNS and CDR2 SASEGT. For the CDR3, the DNA is TGTGCCAGCAGTGAAGTTCAGGGGGCGACCACCGGGGAGCTGTTTTTT. This translates into CASSEVQGATTGELFF.

The rearrangement uses TRBV2 and TRBJ2-7; TRBD1 matches 8 bases. Per the germline V gene, CDR1 is SNHLY and CDR2 is FYNNEI. This CDR3 comprises 13 residues. V was pared by 6 bases and J by 2 bases, with 3 bases of the junction left unmatched. This CDR3 is CASRVQGAYEQYV. The DNA for the CDR3 is TGTGCCAGCAGAGTACAGGGGGCCTACGAGCAGTACGTC.

V and J are TRBV30 and TRBJ2-2; D is possibly TRBD2 (6 bases). V was pared by 2 bases and J by 5 bases, with 12 bases between. The germline gives CDR1 GTSNPN, CDR2 SVGIG (reference sequence). The CDR3 spans 14 residues. CDR3 region: CAWSRLAITGELFF. The CDR3 DNA reads TGTGCCTGGAGTCGTCTAGCGATTACCGGGGAGCTGTTTTTT.

The chain's CDR3 is CASSGGSGPPYEQYF. DNA for the CDR3: TGTGCCAGCAGTGGGGGTAGCGGGCCTCCCTACGAGCAGTACTTC. This chain uses TRBV25-1 with TRBJ2-7, with 7 bases aligning to TRBD2. Germline V lookup: CDR1 MGHDK, CDR2 SYGVNS. V gave up 4 bases and J gave up 2 bases; unmatched junction bases: 8. This CDR3 is built from 15 residues.

The chain uses TRBV30 and TRBJ1-5; D remains unclear. The V and J ends lost 3 bases and 3 bases respectively, with 9 bases between them. Per the germline V gene, CDR1 is GTSNPN and CDR2 is SVGIG (reference sequence). The CDR3 has 13 residues. CDR3 DNA: TGTGCCTGGAGCCCTGGTAACAATCAGCCCCAGCATTTT. Its translation is CAWSPGNNQPQHF.

The V gene is TRBV28, the J gene TRBJ2-2; 11 bases are a match to TRBD2. The CDR3 has 18 amino acids. J gave up 5 bases and V 5 bases, and 13 bases lay outside the gene matches. Per germline, CDR1 MDHEN and CDR2 SYDVKM. The CDR3 DNA reads TGTGCCAGCAGTCCCCCCACGGGACTAGCGGTTACTACCGGGGAGCTGTTTTTT. This translates into CASSPPTGLAVTTGELFF.